The 14 T cell receptor beta chains below come from one sample, sequenced in a study of cytomegalovirus exposure and HLA in healthy donors. This PCR relied on a set of 60 Vbeta primers and 13 Jbeta primers. Generated by immunoSEQ multiplex PCR, the TCRdb table keeps only in-frame clones and is missing some. The table shows over 90,000 clones, with 60% to 80% occurring only once. The sample consisted of PBMCs. All receptors derive from a man aged 60 to 69 in good health and CMV-seronegative.

V usage is TRBV9 and J usage is TRBJ1-2, with TRBD1 as a possible D gene (6 bases). The CDR3 is made up of 15 amino acids. Germline lookup yields CDR1 SGDLS and CDR2 YYNGEE. V was cut by 0 bases and J by 6 bases, with 15 bases left in between. CDR3 nucleotide sequence: TGTGCCAGCAGCGTAGTCTCCACGGGGGGCGATGGCTACACCTTC. Translating it yields CASSVVSTGGDGYTF.

V gene TRBV5-1 combines with J gene TRBJ2-5; D not resolved. V was pared by 7 bases and J by 5 bases, with 12 bases between. The CDR3 is 12 amino acids. In germline, CDR1 is SGHRS, CDR2 YFSETQ. DNA of the CDR3: TGCGCCAGCCGAGAGCGCCCCGAGACCCAGTACTTC. Translating it yields CASRERPETQYF.

This chain connects TRBV5-6 to TRBJ1-1; D not certain. Germline V gene sequence: CDR1 SGHDT, CDR2 YYEEEE. The CDR3 contains 13 residues. V lost 4 bases, J lost 1 base, and 8 bases lay in between. The CDR3, as DNA: TGTGCCAGCAGCCAGACGGGGAACACTGAAGCTTTCTTT. Translated, it gives CASSQTGNTEAFF.

This chain connects TRBV6-5 to TRBJ2-2; perhaps TRBD2 as D (5 bases). Trimming stripped 2 bases from V and 6 bases from J, with 7 bases between. The CDR3 covers 13 residues. Looked up from germline, CDR1 is MNHEY and CDR2 is SVGAGI. Here the CDR3 DNA reads TGTGCCAGCAGTTACGGACTCTCCGGGGAGCTGTTTTTT. Its translation is CASSYGLSGELFF.

J is TRBJ2-3 and V is TRBV7-3, with a tentative D call TRBD2 (7 bases). The CDR3 is made up of 16 amino acids. Germline loops: CDR1 SGHTA, CDR2 FQGTGA. V was cut by 1 base and J by 2 bases, with 13 bases left in between. The CDR3 DNA follows: TGTGCCAGCAGCTTAAATCGGGGGGCTAACACAGATACGCAGTATTTT. Its translation is CASSLNRGANTDTQYF.

In its sample, this clone was seen a few times. This chain connects TRBV29-1 to TRBJ2-2; D gene unclear. With 0 bases removed from V and 1 base from J, the gap between germline ends came to 12 bases. The CDR3 is 16 amino acids. Germline CDR1 SQVTM, CDR2 ANQGSEA. In nucleotides, the CDR3 is TGCAGCGTTGAAGATCGTGGCAGACAGAACACCGGGGAGCTGTTTTTT. It codes for CSVEDRGRQNTGELFF.

V is TRBV5-1 and J is TRBJ1-1, with D unclear. Trimming stripped 0 bases from V and 4 bases from J, with 10 bases between. Germline V gene lookup returns CDR1 SGHRS and CDR2 YFSETQ. This CDR3 is 14 amino acids long. CDR3 in DNA: TGCGCCAGCAGCTTGGATGGGCAGAGCACTGAAGCTTTCTTT. Translation: CASSLDGQSTEAFF.

The chain is built from TRBV28 and TRBJ2-2; 8 positions agree with TRBD2. The CDR3 spans 15 residues. V trimming: 8 bases; J trimming: 2 bases; junction bases outside the gene matches: 7. Germline lookup yields CDR1 MDHEN and CDR2 SYDVKM. The CDR3 DNA follows: TGTGCCAGCGTTCGGGGGGGGTTAAACACCGGGGAGCTGTTTTTT. Amino acids: CASVRGGLNTGELFF. The full variable domain, its missing parts supplied by reference TRBV28 and TRBJ2-2, is DVKVTQSSRYLVKRTGEKVFLECVQDMDHENMFWYRQDPGLGLRLIYFSYDVKMKEKGDIPEGYSVSREKKERFSLILESASTNQTSMYLCASVRGGLNTGELFFGEGSRLTVL.

This clone was seen only a few times. CDR3 nucleotide sequence: TGTGCCAGCAGCCAACTCCGCGGACTAGCCCTGTTCTTC. As protein: CASSQLRGLALFF. This chain connects TRBV14 to TRBJ2-1; 8 bases fit TRBD2. There are 13 residues in the CDR3. The trim removed 2 bases at V and 15 bases at J, leaving 9 bases unmatched. Germline V lookup: CDR1 SGHDN, CDR2 FVKESK.

V gene TRBV7-3 combines with J gene TRBJ2-1; 9 bases fit TRBD2. Trimming took 5 bases from V and 8 from J; bases not matched to a gene: 10. The germline gives CDR1 SGHTA, CDR2 FQGTGA. This CDR3 has 15 amino acids. CDR3 nucleotide sequence: TGTGCCAGCAGCACGACCGGGACTAGCCCCCATGAGCAGTTCTTC. Translating gives CASSTTGTSPHEQFF.

The genes are TRBV30 and TRBJ2-5, with D unclear. The DNA end favors TRBJ2-7, so the J call may be wrong. The CDR3 sequence is 12 residues long. The germline V gene has CDR1 GTSNPN and CDR2 SVGIG (reference sequence). CDR3: CAGIGGTYEQYF. The DNA for the CDR3 is TGTGCCGGAATAGGCGGAACCTACGAGCAGTACTTC.

This clone has more than one count but fewer than ten. The chain carries TRBV2 and TRBJ2-1; D is ambiguous. This CDR3 contains 15 residues. V dropped 5 bases and J dropped 0 bases, with 11 bases sitting between them. Per the germline V gene, CDR1 is SNHLY and CDR2 is FYNNEI. The CDR3 coding sequence is TGTGCCAGCAGTTGGGCCTTAAGCTCCTACAATGAGCAGTTCTTC. Its protein is CASSWALSSYNEQFF.

This chain uses TRBV27 with TRBJ1-6, with 8 bases fitting TRBD1. The CDR3 contains 15 residues. The V segment lost 0 bases and the J segment 10 bases; nucleotides outside the gene matches: 5. CDR1 and CDR2 from the germline V gene are MNHEY and SMNVEV (reference sequence). The CDR3 DNA follows: TGTGCCAGCAGTTTATCGAGGACAGGGAAGTCACCCCTCCACTTT. This encodes CASSLSRTGKSPLHF.

The rearrangement uses TRBV2 and TRBJ2-1; 7 bases agree with TRBD2. CDR1 is SNHLY and CDR2 is FYNNEI in the germline V gene. Germline trimming cut 6 bases from V and 8 bases from J; bases unmatched to any gene: 10. This CDR3 region has 14 residues. The CDR3 DNA reads as TGTGCCAGCAGCGGCGGGGGAGGGCGCGATGAGCAGTTCTTC. As protein: CASSGGGGRDEQFF.